These T cell receptor beta chains were read from a single sample in a study of T cell repertoires in cytomegalovirus infection. TCRdb used MiXCR to reprocess the reads, holding one entry per CDR3 protein. Here the sample spans roughly 100,000 distinct CDR3 sequences, more than 15% being singletons. Sequences were obtained from PBMCs. These receptor sequences come from a human donor in good health (CMV status not recorded). Some clones in this sample may be carry-over from other donors' samples. Both conserved end residues are part of each CDR3. The order of the fields is V gene, D gene, CDR3 protein. The D gene is left open where the match is weak.

>TRBV12-3/TRBV12-4|TRBD2
CASSLGGLADIQYF
>TRBV7-2|NA
CASSYDRSEQFF
>TRBV12-3/TRBV12-4|NA
CASSPSSTNEKLFF
>TRBV20-1|NA
CSARGGGGTANSYEQYF
>TRBV7-9|TRBD1
CASSSTGSGNEQFF
>TRBV5-6|NA
CASSRPIKNTEAFF
>TRBV14|NA
CASSHGVKLFF
>TRBV10-3|TRBD1
CAISPSDRANGELFF
>TRBV2|TRBD1
CASSLRQGTYEQYF
>TRBV19|NA
CASTRTWGSYGYTF
>TRBV6-5|NA
CASTSATYEQYF
>TRBV7-2|NA
CASSLTPGSGNTIYF
>TRBV28|TRBD1
CASRQGGEEYEQYF
>TRBV7-9|NA
CASSLQSGSSGNTIYF
>TRBV7-9|NA
CASRKTQDSEYNSPLHF
>TRBV7-9|TRBD2
CASSREGGGETQYF
>TRBV29-1|NA
CSVIGIDFYEQYF
>TRBV5-5|TRBD1
CASSFTRGRADEQYF
>TRBV2|NA
CASSEAAGTGANVLTF
>TRBV7-3|NA
CASSSQPGQREAFF
>TRBV4-1|NA
CASSQGVLFNSPLHF
>TRBV7-2|NA
CASSHYATRRDTQYF
>TRBV12-5|NA
CASGLTGGWITEAFF
>TRBV5-1|NA
CASSFRQGRETQYF
>TRBV12-3/TRBV12-4|NA
CASSSDRNYGYTF
>TRBV29-1|NA
CSVGLGLGNIQYF
>TRBV15|NA
CATSRDYQSNEKLFF
>TRBV9|NA
CASSVEGNSPLHF
>TRBV20-1|TRBD1
CSAGRQGVVTDTQYF
>TRBV10-3|NA
CAISDVRAKNIQYF
>TRBV20-1|NA
CSARDPGGYTEAFF
>TRBV6-2/TRBV6-3|TRBD1
CASSRTGNTGELFF
>TRBV7-8|NA
CASSLVRRPRFGDEQFF
>TRBV7-9|NA
CASSFRGDYNEQFF
>TRBV20-1|TRBD1
CSAQGGPNQPQHF
>TRBV18|NA
CASSPSKSSYNEQFF
>TRBV7-2|NA
CASTPLGPGQETQYF
>TRBV7-2|TRBD1
CASSLTSGTGASLEAFF
>TRBV20-1|NA
CSARDRGHIYGYTF
>TRBV7-2|TRBD2
CASSLQRGGDGELFF
>TRBV29-1|NA
CSVTTDRRYEQYF